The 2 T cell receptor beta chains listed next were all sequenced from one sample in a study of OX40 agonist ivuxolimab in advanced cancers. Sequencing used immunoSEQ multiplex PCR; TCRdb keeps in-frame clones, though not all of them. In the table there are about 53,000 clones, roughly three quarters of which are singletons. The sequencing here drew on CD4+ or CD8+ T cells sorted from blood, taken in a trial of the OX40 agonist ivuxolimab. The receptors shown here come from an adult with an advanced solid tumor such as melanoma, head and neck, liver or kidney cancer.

The CDR3 nucleotides are TGTGCCAGCTCACTCAGGGCCCGGAACACCGGGGAGCTGTTTTTT. Translation gives CASSLRARNTGELFF. J is TRBJ2-2 and V is TRBV18; tentatively, D is TRBD1 (5 bases). The CDR3 consists of 15 residues. Deletions cut 4 bases from V and 1 base from J, with 10 bases between. CDR1 is KGHSH, CDR2 LQKENI, per germline.

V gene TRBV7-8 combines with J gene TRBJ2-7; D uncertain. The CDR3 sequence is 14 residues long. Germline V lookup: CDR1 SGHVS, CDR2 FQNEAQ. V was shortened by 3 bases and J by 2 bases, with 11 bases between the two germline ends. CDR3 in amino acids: CASSFVARAYEQYF. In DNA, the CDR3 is TGTGCCAGCAGCTTCGTCGCAAGGGCCTACGAGCAGTACTTC.